Presented here are 29 T cell receptor beta chains from one specimen sequenced in a study of T cell responses to AZD1222 COVID-19 vaccine. Only in-frame clones appear in the TCRdb table, and some are missing; sequencing was by immunoSEQ multiplex PCR. This table holds some 150,000 clones, over 80% found once. Sequenced material: peripheral blood, taken 28 days after the second dose of the MenACWY control vaccine. These TCRs come from an adult who received the MenACWY meningococcal vaccine as a control.

The DNA for the CDR3 is TGCAGTGCTAGTAAGGGGGGGGGTTACCCTGAAGCTTTCTTT. Protein: CSASKGGGYPEAFF. The chain carries TRBV20-1 and TRBJ1-1; D possibly corresponds to TRBD1 (6 bases). The CDR3 contains 14 residues. V shed 3 bases and J shed 6 bases, with 17 bases lying between them. The germline CDR1 and CDR2 sequences are DFQATT and SNEGSKA (reference sequence).

The chain couples TRBV28 to TRBJ1-2; weak D call: TRBD1 (5 bases). The CDR3 is 14 residues long. V gave up 3 bases and J gave up 7 bases, with 15 bases separating them. CDR1 and CDR2 (germline): MDHEN, SYDVKM. The CDR3 nucleotides are TGTGCCAGCAGTTTCAGGAGGGGATGGATTGGCTACACCTTC. Amino acid sequence: CASSFRRGWIGYTF.

The rearrangement uses TRBV7-9 and TRBJ2-1; D possibly corresponds to TRBD2 (5 bases). V shed 4 bases and J shed 0 bases, with 10 bases lying between them. CDR3 length: 15 amino acids. The germline gives CDR1 SEHNR, CDR2 FQNEAQ (reference sequence). The CDR3 region has the DNA TGTGCCAGCAGCTCCCGGGGAAGCTCCTACAATGAGCAGTTCTTC. It codes for CASSSRGSSYNEQFF.

The J gene is TRBJ1-2, the V gene TRBV19; TRBD1 agrees at 7 bases. CDR3 length: 15 residues. Losses at the gene ends were 4 bases for V and 1 base for J; bases not matched to a gene: 6. Germline CDR1 is LNHDA and CDR2 is SQIVND (reference sequence). The CDR3 loop reads CASSTRTGINYGYTF. The CDR3 nucleotides are TGTGCCAGTAGTACCCGGACAGGAATTAACTATGGCTACACCTTC.

The V and J genes are TRBV27 and TRBJ1-1, with D perhaps TRBD1 (6 bases). The V gene lost 2 bases and the J gene lost 6 bases, with 13 bases spanning the gap. Per the germline V gene, CDR1 is MNHEY and CDR2 is SMNVEV (reference sequence). This CDR3 region has 14 residues. Here the CDR3 DNA reads TGTGCCAGCAGTTTACTACAGGGTACGTCTGAAGCTTTCTTT. Residues: CASSLLQGTSEAFF.

V is TRBV30 and J is TRBJ1-4, with TRBD1 as a possible D gene (5 bases). The CDR3 is made up of 14 amino acids. The V and J ends lost 7 bases and 5 bases respectively, with 17 bases between them. CDR1 and CDR2 from the germline V gene are GTSNPN and SVGIG (reference sequence). The chain's CDR3 is CASRRAGLNEKLFF. CDR3 nucleotide sequence: TGTGCCTCCCGAAGGGCAGGGCTAAATGAAAAACTGTTTTTT.

J is TRBJ2-2 and V is TRBV5-1; D is uncertain. V was cut by 5 bases and J by 5 bases, with 16 bases left in between. The CDR3 contains 15 residues. The V gene's germline CDR1 is SGHRS and CDR2 YFSETQ. CDR3 region: CASRLPRGATGELFF. The CDR3, as DNA: TGCGCCAGCAGGTTGCCCCGTGGCGCTACCGGGGAGCTGTTTTTT.

This chain connects TRBV27 to TRBJ2-1; possibly TRBD1 for D (7 bases). The V gene's germline CDR1 is MNHEY and CDR2 SMNVEV (reference sequence). V dropped 2 bases and J dropped 8 bases, with 10 bases sitting between them. This CDR3 has 13 amino acids. The CDR3 DNA follows: TGTGCCAGCAGTTTACAGGGGGAGGATGAGCAGTTCTTC. Translated, it gives CASSLQGEDEQFF.

The chain carries TRBV13 and TRBJ2-7; D might be TRBD1 (6 bases). The CDR3 extends over 14 amino acids. Germline V gene lookup returns CDR1 PRHDT and CDR2 FYEKMQ (reference sequence). Trimming pared 5 bases from V and 3 bases from J, leaving 14 bases between. CDR3 bases: TGTGCCAGCAGCACGGGACACCCTCACTACGAGCAGTACTTC. Translation: CASSTGHPHYEQYF.

The chain uses TRBV2 and TRBJ1-1, with unresolved D. Per the germline V gene, CDR1 is SNHLY and CDR2 is FYNNEI. The V end was cut by 6 bases, the J end by 1 base, with 12 bases between. CDR3 length equals 14 residues. The CDR3 is CASRREVGNTEAFF. In nucleotides, the CDR3 is TGTGCCAGCAGGAGGGAGGTCGGGAACACTGAAGCTTTCTTT.

The genes are TRBV27 and TRBJ1-1; D possibly corresponds to TRBD1 (5 bases). V was clipped by 6 bases and J by 1 base, with 21 bases between them. This CDR3 comprises 17 residues. Germline-derived CDR1 and CDR2 are MNHEY and SMNVEV (reference sequence). The CDR3 sequence is CASSHQPQGMTNTEAFF. DNA of the CDR3: TGTGCCAGCAGCCACCAACCTCAGGGTATGACGAACACTGAAGCTTTCTTT.

The chain employs TRBV29-1 and TRBJ2-5; D gene uncertain. This CDR3 has 13 residues. The V end lost 3 bases, the J end lost 1 base, and 9 bases lay between the germline ends. CDR1 and CDR2 from the germline V gene are SQVTM and ANQGSEA. The CDR3: CSVDAASQETQYF. Here the CDR3 DNA reads TGCAGCGTTGATGCCGCTAGCCAAGAGACCCAGTACTTC.

The chain uses TRBV6-5 and TRBJ1-1; 9 positions match TRBD1. This CDR3 has 15 residues. V shed 5 bases, J shed 2 bases, and the junction held 6 bases outside the gene matches. Germline V gene data show CDR1 as MNHEY and CDR2 as SVGAGI. The CDR3 here is CASSRRTGGNTEAFF. The CDR3 DNA follows: TGTGCCAGCAGTAGAAGAACAGGGGGCAACACTGAAGCTTTCTTT.

The chain joins TRBV9 to TRBJ1-1, with TRBD1 as a possible D gene (5 bases). V was pared by 0 bases and J by 4 bases, with 19 bases between. Germline V lookup: CDR1 SGDLS, CDR2 YYNGEE. The CDR3 totals 17 residues. The CDR3 reads CASSVALSGTPLTEAFF. CDR3 sequence (DNA): TGTGCCAGCAGCGTAGCTTTGAGCGGGACCCCTCTCACTGAAGCTTTCTTT.

This chain links TRBV6-1 with TRBJ1-1; 8 positions match TRBD1. The CDR3 has 14 amino acids. Germline CDR1 and CDR2: MNHNS and SASEGT. V shed 3 bases, J shed 1 base, and the junction held 1 base outside the gene matches. CDR3 in amino acids: CASSDQGANTEAFF. In DNA form, the CDR3 reads TGTGCCAGCAGTGACCAGGGGGCGAACACTGAAGCTTTCTTT.

The chain has TRBV7-3 and TRBJ1-6; no definite D call. Between the trimmed V and J ends, which lost 0 bases and 7 bases, there was a span of 16 bases. CDR1 is SGHTA and CDR2 is FQGTGA in the germline V gene. The CDR3 covers 17 residues. The CDR3 DNA sequence: TGTGCCAGCAGCTTAACGCCTGGACGGCTAAACAATTCACCCCTCCACTTT. This translates into CASSLTPGRLNNSPLHF.

This rearrangement joins TRBV7-9 to TRBJ2-7, with D hard to call. CDR3 length: 14 amino acids. Trimming removed 4 bases from V and 6 bases from J, with 16 bases in between. Per germline, CDR1 SEHNR and CDR2 FQNEAQ (reference sequence). The CDR3 reads CASSYRLELSEQYF. In nucleotides, the CDR3 is TGTGCCAGCAGCTATCGACTGGAGCTAAGCGAGCAGTACTTC.

The V and J genes are TRBV30 and TRBJ2-1, with 10 nucleotides matching TRBD1. This CDR3 is 14 amino acids long. With V trimmed by 5 bases and J by 8 bases, 9 bases remained unmatched. CDR1 and CDR2 from the germline V gene are GTSNPN and SVGIG (reference sequence). DNA of the CDR3: TGTGCCTGGGGCCCCGGGACAGGGGATTATGAGCAGTTCTTC. This encodes CAWGPGTGDYEQFF.

The rearrangement uses TRBV24-1 and TRBJ2-3; 11 bases fit TRBD1. The V segment lost 9 bases and the J segment 3 bases; nucleotides outside the gene matches: 7. The CDR3 has 15 amino acids. In germline, CDR1 is KGHDR, CDR2 SFDVKD. The CDR3 protein is CATGTGTGGTDTQYF. The CDR3 nucleotides read TGTGCCACCGGAACCGGGACAGGGGGAACAGATACGCAGTATTTT.

The CDR3 loop is CASRNFGSYNSPLHF. CDR3 in DNA: TGTGCCAGCAGGAATTTTGGCTCCTATAATTCACCCCTCCACTTT. This chain links TRBV28 with TRBJ1-6; D is undetermined. CDR3 length: 15 amino acids. V lost 6 bases and J 0 bases, leaving 9 bases between the germline ends. Germline-derived CDR1 and CDR2 are MDHEN and SYDVKM.

The chain joins TRBV30 to TRBJ1-3, with no clear D. Trimming removed 1 base at V and 0 bases at J, with 7 bases between. The germline V gene encodes CDR1 GTSNPN and CDR2 SVGIG (reference sequence). This CDR3 has 14 residues. This chain's CDR3 is CAWSEVSSGNTIYF. The DNA for the CDR3 is TGTGCCTGGAGTGAAGTCAGCTCTGGAAACACCATATATTTT. The whole variable domain, filled in from reference TRBV30 and TRBJ1-3, reads SQTIHQWPATLVQPVGSPLSLECTVEGTSNPNLYWYRQAAGRGLQLLFYSVGIGQISSEVPQNLSASRPQDRQFILSSKKLLLSDSGFYLCAWSEVSSGNTIYFGEGSWLTVV.

Turning to this clone: The junction and the germline gene differ at one end; a read error may be behind it. The chain couples TRBV6-1 to TRBJ2-1; D might be TRBD1 or TRBD2, each matching 5 bases. The CDR3 runs to 13 residues. The V gene's germline CDR1 is MNHNS and CDR2 SASEGT. CDR3 nucleotides: TGTGCCAGCAGTGAAGGTATCCGGGACCTCGCCATCTTC. Protein sequence: CASSEGIRDLAIF.

The chain has TRBV5-5 and TRBJ1-5; TRBD1 aligns across 8 bases. This CDR3 region has 19 residues. Germline CDR1 is SGHKS and CDR2 is YYEKEE (reference sequence). V was clipped by 1 base and J by 0 bases; unmatched bases: 12. The CDR3 spells CASSLKGDRGFYSNQPQHF. For the CDR3, the DNA is TGTGCCAGCAGCTTGAAAGGCGACAGGGGCTTTTATAGCAATCAGCCCCAGCATTTT.

This chain joins TRBV28 and TRBJ2-1, with 9 bases that match TRBD2. Germline CDR1 is MDHEN and CDR2 is SYDVKM. CDR3 length: 12 amino acids. J lost 15 bases, V lost 3 bases, and 6 bases had no gene match. DNA for the CDR3: TGTGCCAGCAGTTTTCAGCGGGAGGTACGGTTCTTC. Translating it yields CASSFQREVRFF. Variable domain in full (rest from reference TRBV28 and TRBJ2-1): DVKVTQSSRYLVKRTGEKVFLECVQDMDHENMFWYRQDPGLGLRLIYFSYDVKMKEKGDIPEGYSVSREKKERFSLILESASTNQTSMYLCASSFQREVRFFGPGTRLTVL.

This sequence joins TRBV5-4 and TRBJ1-1; D gene uncertain. The CDR3 sequence is 15 residues long. Per germline, CDR1 SGHNT and CDR2 YYREEE (reference sequence). V was shortened by 1 base and J by 1 base, with 11 bases between the two germline ends. CDR3 protein: CASSLFSTENTEAFF. The DNA for the CDR3 is TGTGCCAGCAGCTTGTTTAGCACAGAGAACACTGAAGCTTTCTTT. Complete variable domain (other parts from reference TRBV5-4 and TRBJ1-1): ETGVTQSPTHLIKTRGQQVTLRCSSQSGHNTVSWYQQALGQGPQFIFQYYREEENGRGNFPPRFSGLQFPNYSSELNVNALELDDSALYLCASSLFSTENTEAFFGQGTRLTVV.

Here the CDR3 reads CSVTGDNQPQHF. The CDR3 DNA reads TGCAGCGTGACAGGAGACAATCAGCCCCAGCATTTT. The V gene is TRBV29-1, the J gene TRBJ1-5, with D tentatively TRBD1 (6 bases). This CDR3 has 12 amino acids. Germline assignment: CDR1 SQVTM and CDR2 ANQGSEA. The V gene lost 6 bases and the J gene lost 3 bases, with 9 bases spanning the gap.

The chain employs TRBV3-1 (or the pseudogene TRBV3-2) and TRBJ2-1; 9 bases fit TRBD1. V lost 2 bases, J lost 6 bases, and 8 bases stayed unmatched. The germline V gene encodes CDR1 LGHDT and CDR2 YNNKEL (reference sequence). The length of the CDR3 is 16 residues. CDR3 amino acids: CASSQQPGQGGNEQFF. The CDR3 DNA reads TGTGCCAGCAGCCAACAGCCGGGACAGGGAGGCAATGAGCAGTTCTTC.

V is TRBV7-9 and J is TRBJ2-7; no firm D call. The V gene's germline CDR1 is SEHNR and CDR2 FQNEAQ (reference sequence). The CDR3 sequence is 15 residues long. V lost 4 bases, J lost 2 bases, and 15 bases lay in between. DNA for the CDR3: TGTGCCAGCAGCTCAGACCGGCGCTCTCCCTACGAGCAGTACTTC. Protein product: CASSSDRRSPYEQYF.

The chain joins TRBV10-1 to TRBJ2-2; D is ambiguous. This CDR3 comprises 13 residues. Germline V CDR1 and CDR2: WNHNN, SYGVQD (reference sequence). The germline V and J ends were trimmed by 6 bases and 1 base, with 6 bases remaining between them. The CDR3 spells CASRAGNTGELFF. The CDR3, as DNA: TGCGCCAGCAGGGCCGGGAACACCGGGGAGCTGTTTTTT.